This T cell receptor beta chain was sequenced for a study of monozygotic twins with inflammatory bowel disease. Overall study findings and caveats: None of the different T cell subtypes could be distinguished from one another.

This CDR3 contains 14 residues. Germline loops: CDR1 SEHNR, CDR2 FQNEAQ (reference sequence). Worth noting for this clonotype: The antigen is unknown.

A 6-nucleotide sample barcode was carried by the UMIs, which template switching added. From its re-call of the 5' RACE reads, TCRdb lists each CDR3 protein once, without DNA. The specimen's table records about 140,000 distinct CDR3 sequences. Material for sequencing was blood. The chain links TRBV7-9 to TRBJ2-2; the TCRdb D gene call, TRBD2, has no DNA to confirm it. The TCR sequence derives from a human donor with ulcerative colitis or Crohn's disease, or a healthy co-twin of an affected twin (not recorded which). CDR3 region: CASSLWISDGELFF.